What follows are 5 T cell receptor beta chains derived from one specimen sequenced in a study of shared clonotypes between healthy human individuals. The data were produced by immunoSEQ multiplex PCR, yet TCRdb's version contains in-frame clones alone and is incomplete. The sample includes around 350,000 clones, about 70% of them seen just once. The sequenced sample consisted of memory CD4+ T cells sorted from blood. As to subset: CD45RA-negative fraction. These receptors were collected from a man aged 25 to 45 in good health.

V gene TRBV11-2 combines with J gene TRBJ2-1; D is possibly TRBD2 (5 bases). The germline CDR1 and CDR2 sequences are SGHAT and FQNNGV. This CDR3 is 13 amino acids long. V was cut by 6 bases and J by 2 bases, with 8 bases left in between. The CDR3 sequence is CASRSGTYNEQFF. CDR3 coding DNA: TGTGCCAGCAGGAGCGGAACCTACAATGAGCAGTTCTTC.

The genes are TRBV6-5 and TRBJ2-2; D might be TRBD1 or TRBD2, each matching 5 bases. This CDR3 has 14 residues. Germline CDR1 reads MNHEY; CDR2 reads SVGAGI. V was cut by 5 bases and J by 4 bases, with 11 bases left in between. In nucleotides, the CDR3 is TGTGCCAGCAGTCACGGGACGAGCACCGGGGAGCTGTTTTTT. Protein sequence: CASSHGTSTGELFF.

This clone was found many times. J is TRBJ2-7 and V is TRBV28; D is possibly TRBD1 or TRBD2 (6 bases each). Trimming took 6 bases from V and 2 from J, leaving 23 bases between them. This CDR3 has 17 amino acids. Germline loops: CDR1 MDHEN, CDR2 SYDVKM. In nucleotides, the CDR3 is TGTGCCAGCAGAGCGGCACAGGGAGGTGTCGGGGCCTACGAGCAGTACTTC. Its protein is CASRAAQGGVGAYEQYF.

The chain combines TRBV7-2 with TRBJ2-7; 8 bases align to TRBD1. Germline assignment: CDR1 SGHTA and CDR2 FQGNSA. With V trimmed by 4 bases and J by 1 base, 3 bases remained unmatched. The CDR3 sequence is 14 residues long. The CDR3 reads CASSSGQVSYEQYF. Written as DNA, the CDR3 is TGTGCCAGCAGCTCGGGACAGGTATCCTACGAGCAGTACTTC.

The chain has TRBV18 and TRBJ1-1, with D maybe TRBD1 (5 bases). CDR3 length: 15 amino acids. Germline assignment: CDR1 KGHSH and CDR2 LQKENI. V shed 5 bases and J shed 0 bases, with 13 bases lying between them. The CDR3 DNA reads TGTGCCAGCTCAGAAGGGGTCCCCATGAACACTGAAGCTTTCTTT. It translates to CASSEGVPMNTEAFF.